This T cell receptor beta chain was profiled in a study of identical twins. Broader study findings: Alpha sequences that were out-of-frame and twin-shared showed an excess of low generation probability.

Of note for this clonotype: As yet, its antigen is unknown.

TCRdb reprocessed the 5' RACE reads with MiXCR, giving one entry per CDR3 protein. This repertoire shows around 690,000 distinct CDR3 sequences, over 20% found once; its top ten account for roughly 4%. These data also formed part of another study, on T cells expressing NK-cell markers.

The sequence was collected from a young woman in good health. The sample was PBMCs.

CDR3 protein: CSVRNPGQGTHEQFF. The CDR3 coding sequence is TGCAGCGTGCGTAATCCGGGACAGGGGACCCATGAGCAGTTCTTC. The chain uses TRBV29-1 and TRBJ2-1, with TRBD1 matching over 10 bases. Germline V gene lookup returns CDR1 SQVTM and CDR2 ANQGSEA. V shed 6 bases, J shed 8 bases, and the junction held 13 bases outside the gene matches. The CDR3 is 15 residues long.